A selection of T cell receptor beta chains follows, all from one sample in a study of blood T cells in healthy people across ages. TCRdb fed the 5' RACE reads into MiXCR, producing one record per CDR3 protein. The table lists some 790,000 distinct CDR3 sequences, 25% to 30% of them singletons. The sequenced sample consisted of blood. Receptors were obtained from a woman of 80 years or more in good health. CDR3s include the opening cysteine and the closing phenylalanine or tryptophan. Fields, in order: V gene, clone size, J gene, D gene, CDR3 DNA, CDR3 protein. The D gene is left open where the match is weak. Rows give clone size only sometimes, using once, few, many, or a class for an expanded clone.

>TRBV6-5|-|TRBJ1-2|-
TGTGCCAGCAGTTATAGCGGCAGAGCCTATGGCTACACCTTC
CASSYSGRAYGYTF
>TRBV20-1|-|TRBJ2-5|TRBD2
TGCAGTGCTATCGCGGGGGGGGCTTGGTTTGAGCAGTACTTC
CSAIAGGAWFEQYF
>TRBV29-1|many|TRBJ1-6|TRBD1
TGCAGCGTTGGGTGGGACAGAGATTCACCCCTCCACTTT
CSVGWDRDSPLHF
>TRBV12-3/TRBV12-4|many|TRBJ1-4|-
TGTGCCAGCAGCCTCCGACAGGCAACTAATGAAAAACTGTTTTTT
CASSLRQATNEKLFF
>TRBV6-5|few|TRBJ2-2|TRBD2
TGTGCCAGCAGATATAGCGGGGGGGCGAACACCGGGGAGCTGTTTTTT
CASRYSGGANTGELFF
>TRBV11-2|few|TRBJ1-1|TRBD1
TGTGCCAGCAGCTCCCGGACAGGGGGCTGGACTGAAGCTTTCTTT
CASSSRTGGWTEAFF
>TRBV12-3/TRBV12-4|-|TRBJ2-3|TRBD2
TGTGCCAGCAGTCTCAGGACTAGAGGGAGAGCAGATGTGCAGTATTTT
CASSLRTRGRADVQYF
>TRBV7-9|many|TRBJ2-5|TRBD2
TGTGCCAGCAGTACGGGGGGGCGAGAGACCCAGTACTTC
CASSTGGRETQYF
>TRBV20-1|-|TRBJ2-7|-
TGCAGTGCCGACAGTCGGCAGTACAACGAGCAGTACTTC
CSADSRQYNEQYF
>TRBV7-8|-|TRBJ2-2|-
TGTGCCAGCAGCTTCGACACCCTCGGCACCGGGGAGCTGTTTTTT
CASSFDTLGTGELFF
>TRBV6-4|many|TRBJ2-3|TRBD1
TGTGCCAGCCGACAGGGGGCAAGGGATACGCAGTATTTT
CASRQGARDTQYF